The 12 T cell receptor beta chains below all came from one sample that was sequenced in a study of regulatory T cells in long-lasting Graves disease. The sample's time point: persistent/refractory GD, antithyroid drugs over 5 years with positive TRAb. There was RNA extracted from PBMCs, and the TCR library was made from it. Arm-PCR of CDR3 regions and iRepertoire HTBI primers were used to build TCR beta libraries. TCRdb reprocessed the multiplex PCR reads via MiXCR and lists one record per CDR3 protein. Counted here are under 500,000 distinct CDR3 sequences, roughly 20% occurring once; the ten biggest clones make up 7% to 10%. Material: peripheral blood mononuclear cells (PBMCs), obtained when the disease was refractory, from a patient treated with antithyroid drugs. Source of these receptors: a female donor with Graves disease.

This clonotype has just a few counts. The chain joins TRBV7-6 to TRBJ1-1, with D possibly being TRBD1 (5 bases). This CDR3 spans 16 amino acids. Germline V gene lookup returns CDR1 SGHVS and CDR2 FNYEAQ. V was shortened by 2 bases and J by 1 base, with 14 bases between the two germline ends. CDR3 in amino acids: CASSLRTPQGNTEAFF. The CDR3 DNA reads as TGTGCCAGCAGCTTAAGGACCCCCCAGGGGAACACTGAAGCTTTCTTT.

This clonotype was counted ten times or more. The rearrangement joins TRBV7-2 to TRBJ2-7; D might be TRBD1 (6 bases). There are 15 residues in the CDR3. The germline V and J ends were trimmed by 1 base and 7 bases, with 17 bases remaining between them. The V gene's germline CDR1 is SGHTA and CDR2 FQGNSA. This CDR3 is CASSLDRTDYGEQYF. The DNA of the CDR3 is TGTGCCAGCAGCTTAGATAGGACAGACTACGGGGAGCAGTACTTC. Complete variable domain (other parts from reference TRBV7-2 and TRBJ2-7): GAGVSQSPSNKVTEKGKDVELRCDPISGHTALYWYRQSLGQGLEFLIYFQGNSAPDKSGLPSDRFSAERTGGSVSTLTIQRTQQEDSAVYLCASSLDRTDYGEQYFGPGTRLTVT.

This clonotype was counted only a few times. This rearrangement joins TRBV6-2 or TRBV6-3 to TRBJ1-4, with D unclear. The germline gives CDR1 MNHEY, CDR2 SVGEGT. CDR3 size: 13 residues. V lost 2 bases to trimming and J lost 5 bases, with 6 bases between them. The CDR3 protein is CASSYSINEKLFF. In DNA form, the CDR3 reads TGTGCCAGCAGTTACAGTATCAATGAAAAACTGTTTTTT.

V usage is TRBV2 and J usage is TRBJ2-1; 13 bases map to TRBD2. The CDR3 length is 18 residues. The V gene's germline CDR1 is SNHLY and CDR2 FYNNEI. The J segment lost 8 bases and the V segment lost 3 bases, leaving 13 bases of the junction unmatched. The CDR3 nucleotides are TGTGCCAGCAGTGAGGGGACTAGCGGGAAGACGTGGCTCGATGAGCAGTTCTTC. The encoded protein is CASSEGTSGKTWLDEQFF.

This clonotype was observed at least ten times. V and J are TRBV12-3 or TRBV12-4 and TRBJ2-5; unclear D gene. V lost 2 bases to trimming and J lost 5 bases, with 15 bases between them. This CDR3 region has 15 residues. The CDR3 loop reads CASSLRAVRTETQYF. In DNA form, the CDR3 reads TGTGCCAGCAGTTTACGGGCAGTGCGAACGGAGACCCAGTACTTC.

This clonotype occurred a few times. The chain combines TRBV11-2 with TRBJ2-1, with TRBD2 matching over 8 bases. The CDR3 is 15 amino acids. CDR1 is SGHAT and CDR2 is FQNNGV in the germline V gene. V lost 2 bases and J lost 8; bases outside the gene matches: 8. The CDR3 DNA is TGTGCCAGCAGCTTATCGGGACTAGTTGTCCATGAGCAGTTCTTC. Encoded protein: CASSLSGLVVHEQFF.

The V and J genes are TRBV5-8 and TRBJ1-2; D not resolved. This CDR3 region has 12 residues. V was cut by 3 bases and J by 8 bases, with 11 bases left in between. Germline-derived CDR1 and CDR2 are SGHTS and YDEGEE. The CDR3 bases are TGTGCCAGCAGCTCGGCCGGACGCGGCTACACCTTC. Amino acid sequence: CASSSAGRGYTF. Full variable domain (missing parts from reference TRBV5-8 and TRBJ1-2): EAGVTQSPTHLIKTRGQQATLRCSPISGHTSVYWYQQALGLGLQFLLWYDEGEERNRGNFPPRFSGRQFPNYSSELNVNALELEDSALYLCASSSAGRGYTFGSGTRLTVV.

This clonotype was detected ten times or more. This chain connects TRBV11-2 to TRBJ1-2; 9 nucleotides align to TRBD1. Trimming at V came to 5 bases and at J to 5 bases, leaving 12 bases not matched to a gene. The CDR3 is made up of 16 amino acids. In germline, CDR1 is SGHAT, CDR2 FQNNGV. The DNA of the CDR3 is TGTGCCAGCAGCCCGGCGGGACAGGGACTTCGGTATGGCTACACCTTC. As protein: CASSPAGQGLRYGYTF. Full variable domain (remainder filled in from reference TRBV11-2 and TRBJ1-2): EAGVAQSPRYKIIEKRQSVAFWCNPISGHATLYWYQQILGQGPKLLIQFQNNGVVDDSQLPKDRFSAERLKGVDSTLKIQPAKLEDSAVYLCASSPAGQGLRYGYTFGSGTRLTVV.

The rearrangement joins TRBV5-1 to TRBJ2-7, with D perhaps matching TRBD1 or TRBD2 (5 bases each). From germline, CDR1 is SGHRS and CDR2 YFSETQ. The V and J ends lost 4 bases and 2 bases respectively, with 13 bases between them. The CDR3 consists of 14 residues. The chain's CDR3 is CASSVAWGTYEQYF. The CDR3 nucleotides are TGCGCCAGCAGCGTAGCCTGGGGGACCTACGAGCAGTACTTC.

This clonotype has ten or more counts. DNA for the CDR3: TGTGCCTGGACCCCAGCCTATTCCTATGGCTACACCTTC. Translated, it gives CAWTPAYSYGYTF. The V call is TRBV30, the J call TRBJ1-2, with unresolved D. V lost 4 bases to trimming and J lost 4 bases, with 13 bases between them. Germline V gene data show CDR1 as GTSNPN and CDR2 as SVGIG (reference sequence). This CDR3 has 13 amino acids.

This clonotype was recorded at least ten times. The rearrangement joins TRBV29-1 to TRBJ2-5; D gene ambiguous. The V and J ends lost 3 bases and 5 bases respectively, with 10 bases between them. CDR3 length equals 12 residues. CDR1 is SQVTM, CDR2 ANQGSEA, per germline. CDR3 protein: CSVDLMSETQYF. Written as DNA, the CDR3 is TGCAGCGTTGATTTGATGTCGGAGACCCAGTACTTC.

This clonotype appeared a few times. The junction shows a germline mismatch at one end, possibly a read error. The chain combines TRBV7-7 with TRBJ1-1, with no clear D. The CDR3 has 13 amino acids. The germline V gene encodes CDR1 SSHAT and CDR2 FNYEAQ (reference sequence). Here the CDR3 DNA reads TGTGCTAGCAGCTTCGGCAAGAACACTGAAGCTTTCTTT. Amino acid sequence: CASSFGKNTEAFF.